A single sample gave rise to the 21 T cell receptor beta chains below, sequenced in a study of blood T cell repertoires in COVID-19. The assay was immunoSEQ multiplex PCR, and TCRdb's table has in-frame clones only and misses some. The top ten hold about 6.9% of the sample, which has some 240,000 clones, approximately 81% seen once. Material for sequencing was PBMCs or T cells enriched from blood (not recorded which). The source is a woman aged 45-65 years who had been exposed to COVID-19.

The rearrangement links TRBV11-2 to TRBJ2-5; D might be TRBD1 (6 bases). The CDR3 has 15 residues. Germline V gene data show CDR1 as SGHAT and CDR2 as FQNNGV. V was trimmed by 5 bases and J by 5 bases, leaving 18 bases between them. The DNA for the CDR3 is TGTGCCAGCAGCCCGGGGACACCCTTGGGGGAGACCCAGTACTTC. This encodes CASSPGTPLGETQYF.

This rearrangement joins TRBV24-1 to TRBJ1-1; 7 nucleotides align to TRBD1. Germline CDR1 is KGHDR and CDR2 is SFDVKD. Unmatched junction bases numbered 3, after V lost 5 bases and J lost 4 bases. This CDR3 is 13 amino acids long. CDR3 residues: CATSVAGGTEAFF. As DNA, the CDR3 is TGTGCCACCAGTGTCGCAGGGGGCACTGAAGCTTTCTTT.

This chain connects TRBV12-5 to TRBJ1-3, with TRBD1 matching 7 bases. This CDR3 spans 15 amino acids. J gave up 2 bases and V 1 base, and 2 bases lay outside the gene matches. CDR1 is LGHNT and CDR2 is FRNRAP in the germline V gene. For the CDR3, the DNA is TGTGCTAGTGGTTTGGATACAGGGGCTGGAAACACCATATATTTT. The encoded protein is CASGLDTGAGNTIYF.

This clone was detected once. The chain recombines TRBV7-2 with TRBJ1-2, with D tentatively TRBD1 (5 bases). CDR1 and CDR2 from the germline V gene are SGHTA and FQGNSA. This CDR3 is 16 amino acids long. V lost 1 base, J lost 8 bases, and 20 bases lay in between. The CDR3 DNA reads as TGTGCCAGCAGCTTAGGTGGCTATGACCCTGGGGGGGGCTACACCTTC. As protein: CASSLGGYDPGGGYTF.

J is TRBJ1-2 and V is TRBV24-1; possibly TRBD1 for D (5 bases). Germline CDR1 reads KGHDR; CDR2 reads SFDVKD. Between the trimmed V and J ends, which lost 5 bases and 1 base, there was a span of 13 bases. This CDR3 region has 15 residues. CDR3 nucleotide sequence: TGTGCCACCAGTGGAGGGACGGGAGTTAACTATGGCTACACCTTC. Protein sequence: CATSGGTGVNYGYTF.

This clone occurred once. V gene TRBV5-1 combines with J gene TRBJ1-6; D might be TRBD1 (6 bases). CDR3 length equals 15 residues. V dropped 3 bases and J dropped 7 bases, with 14 bases sitting between them. From germline, CDR1 is SGHRS and CDR2 YFSETQ. The CDR3 region has the DNA TGCGCCAGCAGCTCGGGCGGGGGCCGGAATTCACCCCTCCACTTT. Protein: CASSSGGGRNSPLHF.

This chain links TRBV3-1 (or the pseudogene TRBV3-2) with TRBJ2-3; 7 bases are shared with TRBD2. In germline, CDR1 is LGHDT, CDR2 YNNKEL (reference sequence). The V gene end was trimmed by 3 bases and the J gene end by 2 bases; junction bases not matched to a gene: 11. This CDR3 spans 17 amino acids. CDR3 DNA sequence: TGTGCCAGCAGCCAGACCTTACTGGGGACTATCACAGATACGCAGTATTTT. It translates to CASSQTLLGTITDTQYF.

This rearrangement joins TRBV6-1 to TRBJ1-1; weak D call: TRBD1 (5 bases). Trimming took 2 bases from V and 5 from J, leaving 21 bases between them. The CDR3 runs 17 residues. Germline CDR1 reads MNHNS; CDR2 reads SASEGT. CDR3 DNA: TGTGCCAGCAGTGAAAGGGGATCAGGGATAGGGAGGACTGAAGCTTTCTTT. This translates into CASSERGSGIGRTEAFF.

This clone was detected once. The chain joins TRBV28 to TRBJ2-1, with 8 nucleotides matching TRBD1. Per germline, CDR1 MDHEN and CDR2 SYDVKM. The trim removed 5 bases at V and 7 bases at J, leaving 7 bases unmatched. The CDR3 runs 14 residues. The CDR3: CASSLGQGRNEQFF. CDR3 DNA sequence: TGTGCCAGCAGTCTAGGACAGGGACGTAATGAGCAGTTCTTC.

On this clone itself: Other nucleotide sequences from this sample produce the same CDR3. The chain employs TRBV5-1 and TRBJ2-2, with a tentative D call TRBD1 (5 bases). This CDR3 has 14 residues. V was clipped by 1 base and J by 5 bases, with 9 bases between them. Germline CDR1 SGHRS, CDR2 YFSETQ. CDR3 in DNA: TGCGCCAGCAGCTTGAATCAGGGAACCGGGGAGCTGTTTTTT. It specifies CASSLNQGTGELFF.

The chain joins TRBV10-2 to TRBJ2-5; 11 bases match TRBD1. Germline assignment: CDR1 WSHSY and CDR2 SAAADI. The CDR3 spans 15 residues. V gave up 4 bases and J gave up 5 bases; unmatched junction bases: 6. This CDR3 reads CASSAGTGGFETQYF. The CDR3 DNA sequence: TGCGCCAGCAGTGCCGGGACAGGGGGATTTGAGACCCAGTACTTC.

This chain links TRBV6-5 with TRBJ1-1; D ambiguous. V lost 8 bases to trimming and J lost 5 bases, with 9 bases between them. The CDR3 length is 11 residues. Germline V gives CDR1 MNHEY, CDR2 SVGAGI. The CDR3 region is CASPGITEAFF. CDR3 coding DNA: TGTGCCAGCCCGGGAATAACTGAAGCTTTCTTT.

This CDR3 is CATQSRGLGNGYTF. The CDR3 DNA reads as TGTGCCACCCAGAGCAGGGGGCTGGGGAATGGCTACACCTTC. The chain recombines TRBV19 with TRBJ1-2; 8 bases match TRBD1. The CDR3 consists of 14 residues. Germline CDR1 LNHDA, CDR2 SQIVND (reference sequence). The V and J ends lost 10 bases and 6 bases, in that order; junction bases with no gene match: 13.

The chain links TRBV9 to TRBJ1-2; TRBD1 aligns across 8 bases. CDR3 length: 15 amino acids. The V gene's germline CDR1 is SGDLS and CDR2 YYNGEE. The V gene end was trimmed by 3 bases and the J gene end by 7 bases; junction bases not matched to a gene: 11. The CDR3 bases are TGTGCCAGCAGCGGAGATGACAGGGGAGAGTTTGGCTACACCTTC. This translates into CASSGDDRGEFGYTF.

This clone was detected a few times. The chain joins TRBV12-5 to TRBJ2-2; 7 bases are shared with TRBD1. The CDR3 has 13 residues. The junction had 3 bases not matched to a gene; V was cut back by 10 bases and J by 1 base. Germline-derived CDR1 and CDR2 are LGHNT and FRNRAP. CDR3 nucleotides: TGTGCTACGGGACAGATGAACACCGGGGAGCTGTTTTTT. It encodes CATGQMNTGELFF.

The chain combines TRBV5-4 with TRBJ2-2; maybe TRBD2 (6 bases). The CDR3 consists of 16 residues. V was cut by 0 bases and J by 1 base, with 10 bases left in between. Germline-derived CDR1 and CDR2 are SGHNT and YYREEE (reference sequence). CDR3 loop: CASSLGRGKNTGELFF. The CDR3, as DNA: TGTGCCAGCAGCTTGGGTCGGGGGAAGAACACCGGGGAGCTGTTTTTT.

This chain connects TRBV5-1 to TRBJ1-1, with a possible D match to TRBD1 (5 bases). There are 15 residues in the CDR3. V gave up 4 bases and J gave up 7 bases, with 20 bases separating them. Germline CDR1 reads SGHRS; CDR2 reads YFSETQ. The CDR3 spells CASSPTGRGTLEAFF. The CDR3 DNA reads as TGCGCCAGCAGCCCCACGGGGCGGGGAACCCTTGAAGCTTTCTTT.

V is TRBV12-3 or TRBV12-4 and J is TRBJ2-3, with no clear D. This CDR3 has 12 residues. V lost 4 bases and J lost 6, with 8 bases in between. The DNA for the CDR3 is TGTGCCAGCAGTTCCGAGTGGGATACGCAGTATTTT. Its protein product is CASSSEWDTQYF.

This sequence joins TRBV5-1 and TRBJ2-1, with 11 bases identical to TRBD2. V lost 3 bases, J lost 5 bases, and 10 bases stayed unmatched. This CDR3 spans 17 amino acids. Germline V gives CDR1 SGHRS, CDR2 YFSETQ. CDR3 nucleotide sequence: TGCGCCAGCAGCTATGCCCCCGGGACTAGCGGTCACAATGAGCAGTTCTTC. It specifies CASSYAPGTSGHNEQFF.

This clone has a handful of counts. The CDR3 DNA follows: TGTGCCAGCAGTAATTACTACGAGCAGTACTTC. Translation: CASSNYYEQYF. The gene calls are TRBV28 and TRBJ2-7; D call uncertain. The CDR3 is 11 residues long. CDR1 is MDHEN and CDR2 is SYDVKM in the germline V gene. V gave up 5 bases and J gave up 3 bases, with 5 bases separating them.

The chain recombines TRBV7-6 with TRBJ2-5; the D gene is possibly TRBD1 (6 bases). The CDR3 contains 12 residues. Germline V gives CDR1 SGHVS, CDR2 FNYEAQ. V was trimmed by 5 bases and J by 10 bases, leaving 14 bases between them. CDR3 loop: CASSQSGQNQYF. The CDR3 nucleotides are TGTGCCAGCAGCCAATCCGGACAGAACCAGTACTTC.